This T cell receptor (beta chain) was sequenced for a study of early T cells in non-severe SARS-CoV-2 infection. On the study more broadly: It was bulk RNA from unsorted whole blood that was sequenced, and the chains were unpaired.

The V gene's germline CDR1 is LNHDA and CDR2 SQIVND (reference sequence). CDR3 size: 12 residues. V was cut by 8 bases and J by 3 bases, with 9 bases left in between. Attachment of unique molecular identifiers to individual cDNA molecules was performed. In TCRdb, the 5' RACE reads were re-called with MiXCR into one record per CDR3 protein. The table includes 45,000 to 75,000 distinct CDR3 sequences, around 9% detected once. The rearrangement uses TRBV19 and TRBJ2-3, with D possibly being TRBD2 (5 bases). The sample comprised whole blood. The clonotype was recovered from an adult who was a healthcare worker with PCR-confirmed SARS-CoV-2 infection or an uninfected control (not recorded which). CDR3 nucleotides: TGTGCCAGTCGCGGCGGGACAGATACGCAGTATTTT. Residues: CASRGGTDTQYF.